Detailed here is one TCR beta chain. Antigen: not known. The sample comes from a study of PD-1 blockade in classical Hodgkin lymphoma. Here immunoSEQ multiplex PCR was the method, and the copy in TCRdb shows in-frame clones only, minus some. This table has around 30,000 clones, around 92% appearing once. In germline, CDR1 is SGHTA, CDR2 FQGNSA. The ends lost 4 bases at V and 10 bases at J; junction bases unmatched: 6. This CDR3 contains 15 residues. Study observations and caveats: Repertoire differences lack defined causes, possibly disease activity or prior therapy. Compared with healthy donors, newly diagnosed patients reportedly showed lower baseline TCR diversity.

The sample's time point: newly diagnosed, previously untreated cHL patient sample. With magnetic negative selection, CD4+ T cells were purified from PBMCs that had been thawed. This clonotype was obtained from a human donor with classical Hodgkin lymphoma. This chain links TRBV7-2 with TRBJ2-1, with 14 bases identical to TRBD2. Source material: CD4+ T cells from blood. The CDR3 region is CASSSGLAGVREQFF. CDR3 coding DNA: TGTGCCAGCAGCTCGGGACTAGCGGGAGTACGGGAGCAGTTCTTC.